A selection of T cell receptor beta chains follows, all from one sample in a study of CD8+CD57+ T cells in acquired aplastic anemia. TCRdb itself ran the reads through MiXCR, one entry per CDR3 protein. The table records roughly 250,000 distinct CDR3 sequences, around 82% of them present only once. Sequenced sample: sorted CD4+, CD8+, or CD8+CD57+ T cells (not recorded which) from PBMCs. These receptors came from a human donor with aplastic anemia. The CDR3 runs from the conserved cysteine through the conserved F or W. The order of the fields is V gene, J gene, D gene, clone size, CDR3 protein, CDR3 DNA. The D gene is left open where the match is weak. The size field is filled for only some rows; it gives once, few, many or a size class.

V: TRBV20-1; J: TRBJ2-7; D: -; size: once; CDR3: CSASSGTRREQYF; DNA: TGCAGTGCTAGTAGTGGCACGAGGCGCGAGCAGTACTTC
V: TRBV7-9; J: TRBJ2-3; D: TRBD1; size: -; CDR3: CASRVGPDGTALF; DNA: TGTGCCAGCAGGGTTGGTCCAGACGGGACAGCCCTTTTT
V: TRBV29-1; J: TRBJ2-7; D: -; size: -; CDR3: CSVEDQDSYEQYF; DNA: TGCAGCGTTGAGGATCAAGACTCCTACGAGCAGTACTTC
V: TRBV9; J: TRBJ2-4; D: -; size: -; CDR3: CASGVARDIQYF; DNA: TGTGCCAGCGGAGTAGCACGGGACATTCAGTACTTC
V: TRBV19; J: TRBJ2-1; D: -; size: -; CDR3: CASSATTTSYNEQFF; DNA: TGTGCCAGTAGCGCGACAACGACCTCTTACAATGAGCAGTTCTTC
V: TRBV13; J: TRBJ2-3; D: -; size: many; CDR3: CASSLGASTDTQYF; DNA: TGTGCCAGCAGCTTAGGAGCCAGCACAGATACGCAGTATTTT
V: TRBV5-8; J: TRBJ1-1; D: -; size: -; CDR3: CASSQERGGVTEAFF; DNA: TGCGCCAGCAGCCAAGAGAGGGGAGGGGTGACCGAAGCTTTCTTT
V: TRBV7-6; J: TRBJ2-3; D: -; size: once; CDR3: CASSLAHGPNTQYF; DNA: TGTGCCAGCAGCTTAGCGCACGGGCCCAATACGCAGTATTTT
V: TRBV7-2; J: TRBJ1-1; D: -; size: few; CDR3: CASSSPWDTEAFF; DNA: TGTGCCAGCAGCTCCCCGTGGGACACTGAAGCTTTCTTT
V: TRBV7-2; J: TRBJ2-3; D: -; size: -; CDR3: CASSLAPDGATLYF; DNA: TGTGCCAGCAGCTTAGCTCCAGACGGGGCAACCCTTTATTTT
V: TRBV7-2; J: TRBJ2-1; D: -; size: -; CDR3: CASSFRPAGTAGYEQFF; DNA: TGTGCCAGCAGCTTTCGACCAGCGGGGACAGCTGGTTATGAGCAGTTCTTC
V: TRBV7-2; J: TRBJ2-2; D: -; size: -; CDR3: CASSLPRGPNTRYLFF; DNA: TGTGCCAGCAGCTTACCACGAGGTCCGAATACGCGGTATCTGTTTTTT
V: TRBV2; J: TRBJ2-1; D: TRBD1; size: -; CDR3: CASSGDRPSYNQQFF; DNA: TGTGCCAGCAGCGGGGACAGGCCGTCCTATAATCAGCAGTTCTTC
V: TRBV29-1; J: TRBJ2-7; D: -; size: -; CDR3: CSVIGQRHYEQYF; DNA: TGCAGCGTGATCGGTCAACGTCACTACGAGCAGTACTTC
V: TRBV12-3/TRBV12-4; J: TRBJ1-2; D: -; size: -; CDR3: CGGRSGVYGYTF; DNA: TGTGGCGGCCGGTCGGGGGTCTATGGCTACACCTTC
V: TRBV13; J: TRBJ2-5; D: -; size: -; CDR3: CASSSSRETQYF; DNA: TGTGCCAGCAGCTCATCTAGGGAGACCCAGTACTTC
V: TRBV7-7; J: TRBJ2-3; D: TRBD1; size: -; CDR3: CASSAVQGQMQYF; DNA: TGTGCTAGCAGCGCAGTACAGGGACAGATGCAGTATTTT
V: TRBV7-9; J: TRBJ2-1; D: -; size: -; CDR3: CASSLERGGGCTLQFF; DNA: TGTGCCAGCAGCTTAGAAAGGGGCGGTGGCTGCACCTTGCAGTTCTTC
V: TRBV5-4; J: TRBJ2-5; D: -; size: -; CDR3: CASSESKFTTQYF; DNA: TGCGCCAGCAGTGAGTCGAAATTCACGACCCAGTACTTC
V: TRBV7-3; J: TRBJ2-3; D: -; size: -; CDR3: CASGDAGTHTPQF; DNA: TGTGCCAGCGGCGACGCGGGCACTCATACGCCGCAGTTT
V: TRBV2; J: TRBJ2-1; D: -; size: -; CDR3: CACGVAAYQAPQFF; DNA: TGTGCCTGCGGGGTCGCGGCGTACCAAGCGCCCCAGTTCTTC
V: TRBV9; J: TRBJ1-6; D: TRBD1; size: few; CDR3: CASSVGGQSTDPHF; DNA: TGTGCCAGCAGCGTAGGGGGACAGAGCACAGATCCGCACTTT
V: TRBV7-9; J: TRBJ2-3; D: -; size: -; CDR3: CASSLARGRGTQYF; DNA: TGTGCCAGCAGCTTAGCGAGAGGCCGGGGGACGCAGTATTTT
V: TRBV7-8; J: TRBJ2-7; D: -; size: -; CDR3: CASSELEPLLNQQYF; DNA: TGTGCCAGCAGTGAGCTAGAGCCCCTACTTAACCAGCAGTACTTC
V: TRBV7-2; J: TRBJ1-2; D: -; size: -; CDR3: CASSSPGRTIDSQYTF; DNA: TGTGCCAGCAGCTCACCGGGACGGACGATAGATTCGCAGTACACCTTC
V: TRBV7-8; J: TRBJ1-6; D: -; size: once; CDR3: CASSFHPGETSPSHF; DNA: TGTGCCAGCAGCTTTCATCCAGGTGAGACTTCCCCCTCCCACTTT
V: TRBV7-6; J: TRBJ2-1; D: -; size: -; CDR3: CASSSGRGQYNDQFF; DNA: TGTGCCAGCAGCTCCGGTCGAGGACAGTATAACGATCAGTTCTTC
V: TRBV5-1; J: TRBJ2-7; D: TRBD1; size: -; CDR3: CASSWGQGLYEQYF; DNA: TGCGCCAGCAGCTGGGGACAGGGTCTCTACGAGCAGTACTTC
V: TRBV6-1; J: TRBJ1-2; D: -; size: many; CDR3: CASSETPAGADGYTF; DNA: TGTGCCAGCAGTGAAACCCCGGCAGGGGCCGATGGCTACACCTTC
V: TRBV20-1; J: TRBJ2-1; D: -; size: few; CDR3: CSASAPLAGLSNEQFF; DNA: TGCAGTGCTAGTGCGCCCTTAGCCGGACTGTCGAATGAGCAGTTCTTC
V: TRBV7-8; J: TRBJ2-3; D: -; size: -; CDR3: CASSEGGAGGAEGF; DNA: TGTGCCAGCAGCGAAGGAGGAGCAGGGGGTGCGGAGGGGTTT
V: TRBV20-1; J: TRBJ2-7; D: -; size: once; CDR3: CSPGTSSYEQYF; DNA: TGCAGTCCCGGGACAAGCTCCTACGAGCAGTACTTC
V: TRBV7-9; J: TRBJ2-5; D: TRBD2; size: -; CDR3: CASSLRGGDETQYF; DNA: TGTGCCAGCAGCCTCCGGGGGGGCGATGAGACCCAGTACTTC
V: TRBV7-9; J: TRBJ2-3; D: TRBD2; size: -; CDR3: CASSLGLADTSTQYF; DNA: TGTGCCAGCAGCTTAGGACTAGCGGACACAAGTACGCAGTATTTT
V: TRBV7-9; J: TRBJ2-1; D: -; size: -; CDR3: CASSFVPGELFFEQFF; DNA: -
V: TRBV7-9; J: TRBJ2-5; D: TRBD2; size: -; CDR3: CASSFGSSGGTDEF; DNA: TGTGCCAGCAGCTTTGGAAGCAGCGGGGGGACCGATGAGTTC
V: TRBV5-8; J: TRBJ2-3; D: TRBD2; size: many; CDR3: CASSFTSGPDTQYF; DNA: TGTGCCAGCAGCTTTACTAGCGGTCCCGATACGCAGTATTTT
V: TRBV9; J: TRBJ2-5; D: -; size: few; CDR3: CASSVGTLQETQYF; DNA: TGTGCCAGCAGCGTAGGTACGCTCCAAGAGACCCAGTACTTC
V: TRBV7-9; J: TRBJ2-7; D: -; size: -; CDR3: CASSFAEGYEQYF; DNA: TGTGCCAGCAGCTTTGCAGAGGGCTACGAGCAGTACTTC
V: TRBV9; J: TRBJ2-3; D: TRBD1; size: -; CDR3: CASSDRQGPNNEYF; DNA: TGTGCCAGCAGCGATCGACAGGGCCCGAACAATGAGTATTTT
V: TRBV9; J: TRBJ2-7; D: -; size: -; CDR3: CASSVGSDPENFYF; DNA: TGTGCCAGCAGCGTAGGGTCAGATCCGGAGAATTTTTACTTC
V: TRBV11-1; J: TRBJ2-3; D: -; size: -; CDR3: CASRVDGTDTQYF; DNA: TGTGCCAGCAGGGTCGATGGCACAGATACGCAGTATTTT
V: TRBV11-2; J: TRBJ2-2; D: TRBD1; size: -; CDR3: CASSRWDRGLTPGELFF; DNA: TGTGCCAGCAGCCGGTGGGACAGGGGTTTGACACCGGGGGAGCTGTTTTTT
V: TRBV2; J: TRBJ2-5; D: -; size: -; CDR3: CASGGTPACGETQSF; DNA: TGTGCCAGCGGAGGTACTCCCGCTTGCGGAGAGACCCAGTCCTTC
V: TRBV7-9; J: TRBJ2-3; D: TRBD1; size: once; CDR3: CAGQGARETQCTETQYF; DNA: TGTGCCGGACAGGGGGCTAGGGAGACCCAGTGCACAGAGACGCAGTATTTT
V: TRBV9; J: TRBJ2-1; D: -; size: -; CDR3: CASSGRTARGRSPEQFF; DNA: TGTGCCAGCAGCGGACGAACGGCGCGGGGGCGGTCGCCTGAGCAGTTCTTC
V: TRBV9; J: TRBJ2-7; D: -; size: -; CDR3: CASSSGLYEQYF; DNA: TGTGCCAGCAGCTCCGGCCTCTACGAGCAGTACTTT
V: TRBV10-3; J: TRBJ2-3; D: TRBD2; size: -; CDR3: CAINSPIAGGPDTQYF; DNA: TGTGCCATCAATTCGCCGATAGCGGGAGGTCCCGATACGCAGTATTTT
V: TRBV7-9; J: TRBJ2-3; D: -; size: -; CDR3: CASSLAGGPNTKYF; DNA: TGTGCCAGCAGCTTAGCGGGCGGTCCCAATACGAAGTATTTT
V: TRBV9; J: TRBJ2-1; D: -; size: -; CDR3: CASSMAGGAYYKQFF; DNA: TGTGCCAGCAGTATGGCTGGGGGAGCCTACTACAAGCAGTTCTTC
V: TRBV7-9; J: TRBJ1-6; D: TRBD1; size: once; CDR3: CASSLWVGQGDSPLHF; DNA: TGCGCCAGCAGCTTATGGGTGGGGCAGGGGGATTCACCCCTCCACTTT
V: TRBV11-3; J: TRBJ2-6; D: TRBD1; size: -; CDR3: CASSLERTGNTEAFLTF; DNA: TGTGCCAGCAGCTTAGAGCGGACAGGGAACACTGAAGCTTTCCTGACTTTC
V: TRBV11-3; J: TRBJ2-3; D: -; size: few; CDR3: CASSLAGRGDTQYF; DNA: TGTGCCAGCAGCTTAGCGGGGAGAGGCGATACGCAGTATTTT
V: TRBV5-1; J: TRBJ2-1; D: TRBD1; size: -; CDR3: CASGTEPFYSYNEQFF; DNA: TGCGCCAGCGGGACAGAACCATTTTATTCCTACAATGAGCAGTTCTTC
V: TRBV15; J: TRBJ2-5; D: -; size: many; CDR3: CATSRDSQETQYF; DNA: TGTGCCACCAGCAGAGATAGCCAAGAGACCCAGTACTTC
V: TRBV7-4; J: TRBJ2-7; D: -; size: -; CDR3: CASSPEARDAGELF; DNA: TGTGCTAGCAGCCCCGAAGCGCGAGACGCCGGGGAGTTGTTC
V: TRBV5-1; J: TRBJ2-7; D: TRBD2; size: -; CDR3: CASSLTSTSGGYEQYF; DNA: TGCGCCAGCAGCTTGACCTCGACTAGCGGGGGTTACGAGCAGTACTTC
V: TRBV19; J: TRBJ2-5; D: TRBD1; size: -; CDR3: CASAQRLGDRGETQHF; DNA: TGTGCCAGTGCCCAACGGTTGGGGGACAGGGGAGAGACCCAGCACTTC
V: TRBV7-9; J: TRBJ1-6; D: -; size: -; CDR3: CASSFGGGPRSPFHF; DNA: TGTGCCAGCAGCTTTGGCGGGGGACCGCGTTCGCCCTTCCACTTT
V: TRBV11-3; J: TRBJ2-3; D: TRBD2; size: once; CDR3: CASSLAGGHHTDTQYF; DNA: TGTGCCAGCAGCTTAGCGGGAGGTCATCACACAGATACGCAGTATTTT